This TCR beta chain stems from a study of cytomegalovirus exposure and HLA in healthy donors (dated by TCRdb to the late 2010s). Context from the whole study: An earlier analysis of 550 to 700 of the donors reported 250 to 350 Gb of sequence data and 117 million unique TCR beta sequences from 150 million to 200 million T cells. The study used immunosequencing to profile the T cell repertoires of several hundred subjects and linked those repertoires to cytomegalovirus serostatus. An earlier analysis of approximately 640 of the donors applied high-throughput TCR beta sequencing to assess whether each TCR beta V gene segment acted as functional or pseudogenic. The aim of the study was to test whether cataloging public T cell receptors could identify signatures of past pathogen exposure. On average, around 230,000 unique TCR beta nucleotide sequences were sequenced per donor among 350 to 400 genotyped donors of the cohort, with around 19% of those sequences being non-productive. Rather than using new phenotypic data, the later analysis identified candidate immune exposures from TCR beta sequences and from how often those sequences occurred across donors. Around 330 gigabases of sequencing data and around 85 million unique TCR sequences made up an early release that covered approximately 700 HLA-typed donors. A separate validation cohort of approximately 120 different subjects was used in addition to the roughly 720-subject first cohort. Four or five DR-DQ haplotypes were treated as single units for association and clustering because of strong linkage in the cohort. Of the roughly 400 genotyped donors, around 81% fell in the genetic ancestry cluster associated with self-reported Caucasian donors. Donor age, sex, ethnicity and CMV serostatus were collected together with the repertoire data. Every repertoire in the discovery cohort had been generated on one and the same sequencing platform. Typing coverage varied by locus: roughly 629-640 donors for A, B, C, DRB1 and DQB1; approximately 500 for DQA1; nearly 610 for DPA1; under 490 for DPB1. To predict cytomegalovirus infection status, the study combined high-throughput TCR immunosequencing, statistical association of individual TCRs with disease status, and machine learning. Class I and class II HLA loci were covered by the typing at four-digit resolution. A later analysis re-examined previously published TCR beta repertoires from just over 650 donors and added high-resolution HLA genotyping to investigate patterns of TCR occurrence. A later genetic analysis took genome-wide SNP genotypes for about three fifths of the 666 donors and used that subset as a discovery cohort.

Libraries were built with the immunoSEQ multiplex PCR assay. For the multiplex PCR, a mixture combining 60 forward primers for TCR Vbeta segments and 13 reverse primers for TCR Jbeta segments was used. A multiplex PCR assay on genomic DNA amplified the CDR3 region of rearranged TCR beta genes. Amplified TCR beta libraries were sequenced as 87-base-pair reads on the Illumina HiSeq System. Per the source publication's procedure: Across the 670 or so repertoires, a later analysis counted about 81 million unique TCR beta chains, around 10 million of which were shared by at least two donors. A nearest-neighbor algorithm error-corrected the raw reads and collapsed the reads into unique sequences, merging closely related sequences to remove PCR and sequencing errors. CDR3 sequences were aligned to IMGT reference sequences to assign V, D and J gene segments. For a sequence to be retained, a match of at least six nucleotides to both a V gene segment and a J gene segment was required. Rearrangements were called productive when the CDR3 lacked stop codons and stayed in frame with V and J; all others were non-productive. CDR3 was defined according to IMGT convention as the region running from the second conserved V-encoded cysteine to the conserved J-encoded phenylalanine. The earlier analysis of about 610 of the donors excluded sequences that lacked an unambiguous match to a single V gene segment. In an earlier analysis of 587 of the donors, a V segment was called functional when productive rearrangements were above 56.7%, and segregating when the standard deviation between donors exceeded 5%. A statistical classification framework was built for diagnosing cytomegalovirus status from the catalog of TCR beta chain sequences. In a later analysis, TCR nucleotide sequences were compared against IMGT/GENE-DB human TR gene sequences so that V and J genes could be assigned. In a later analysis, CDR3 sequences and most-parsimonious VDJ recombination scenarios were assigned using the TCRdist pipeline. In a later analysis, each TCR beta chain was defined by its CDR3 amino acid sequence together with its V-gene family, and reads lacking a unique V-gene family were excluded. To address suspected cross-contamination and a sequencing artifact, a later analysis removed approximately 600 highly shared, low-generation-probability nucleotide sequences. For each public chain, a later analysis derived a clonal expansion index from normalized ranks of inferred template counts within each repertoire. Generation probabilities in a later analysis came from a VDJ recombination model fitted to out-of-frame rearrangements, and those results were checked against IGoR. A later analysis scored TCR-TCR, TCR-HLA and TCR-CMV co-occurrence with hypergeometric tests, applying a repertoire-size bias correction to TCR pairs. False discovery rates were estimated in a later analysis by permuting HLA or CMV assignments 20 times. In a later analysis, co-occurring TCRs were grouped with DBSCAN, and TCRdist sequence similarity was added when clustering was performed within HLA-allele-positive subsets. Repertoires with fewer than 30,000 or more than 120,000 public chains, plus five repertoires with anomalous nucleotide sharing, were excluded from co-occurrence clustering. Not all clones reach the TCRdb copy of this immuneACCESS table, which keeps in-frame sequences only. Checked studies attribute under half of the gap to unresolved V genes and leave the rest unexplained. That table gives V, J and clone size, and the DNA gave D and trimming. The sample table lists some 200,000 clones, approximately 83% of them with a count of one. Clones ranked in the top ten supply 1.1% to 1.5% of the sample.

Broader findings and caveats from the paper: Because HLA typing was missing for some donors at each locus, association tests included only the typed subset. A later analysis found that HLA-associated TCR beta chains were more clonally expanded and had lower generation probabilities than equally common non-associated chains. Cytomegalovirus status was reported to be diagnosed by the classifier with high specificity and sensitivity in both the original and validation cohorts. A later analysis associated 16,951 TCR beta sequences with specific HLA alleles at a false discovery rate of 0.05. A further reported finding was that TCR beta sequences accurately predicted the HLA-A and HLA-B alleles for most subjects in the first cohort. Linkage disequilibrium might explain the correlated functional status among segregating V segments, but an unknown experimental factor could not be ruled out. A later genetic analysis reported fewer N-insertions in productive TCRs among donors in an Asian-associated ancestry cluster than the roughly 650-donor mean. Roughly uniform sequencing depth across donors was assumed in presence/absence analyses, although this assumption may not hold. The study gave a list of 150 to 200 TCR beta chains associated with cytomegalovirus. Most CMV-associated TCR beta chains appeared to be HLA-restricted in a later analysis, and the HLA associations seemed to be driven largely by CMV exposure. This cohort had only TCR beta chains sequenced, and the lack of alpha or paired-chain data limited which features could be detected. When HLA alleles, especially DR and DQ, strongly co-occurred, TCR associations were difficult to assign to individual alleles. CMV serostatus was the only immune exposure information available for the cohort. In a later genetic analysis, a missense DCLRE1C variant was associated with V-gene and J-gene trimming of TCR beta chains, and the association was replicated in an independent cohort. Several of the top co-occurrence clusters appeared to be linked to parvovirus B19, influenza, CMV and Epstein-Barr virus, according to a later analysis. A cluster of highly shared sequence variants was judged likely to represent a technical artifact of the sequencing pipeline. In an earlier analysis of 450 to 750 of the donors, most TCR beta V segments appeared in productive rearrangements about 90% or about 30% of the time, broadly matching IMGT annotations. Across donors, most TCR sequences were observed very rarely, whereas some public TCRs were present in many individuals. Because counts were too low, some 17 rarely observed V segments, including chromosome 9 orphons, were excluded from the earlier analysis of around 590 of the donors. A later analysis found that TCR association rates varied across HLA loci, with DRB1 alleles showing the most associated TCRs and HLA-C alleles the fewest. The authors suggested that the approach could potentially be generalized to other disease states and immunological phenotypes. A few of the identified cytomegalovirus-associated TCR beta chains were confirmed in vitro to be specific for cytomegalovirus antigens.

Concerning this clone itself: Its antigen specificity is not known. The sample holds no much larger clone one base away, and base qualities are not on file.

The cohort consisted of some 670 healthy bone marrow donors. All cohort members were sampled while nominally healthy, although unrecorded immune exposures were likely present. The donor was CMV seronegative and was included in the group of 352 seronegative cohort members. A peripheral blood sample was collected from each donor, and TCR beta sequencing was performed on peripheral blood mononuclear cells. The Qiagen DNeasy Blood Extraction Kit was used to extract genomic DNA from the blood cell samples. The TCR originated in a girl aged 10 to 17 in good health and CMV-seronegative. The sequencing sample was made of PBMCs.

At the DNA level, the sequence is TGTGCCAGCAGCTCACAGGATCGACTGGCCTACGAGCAGTACTTC. Its translation reads: CASSSQDRLAYEQYF. Recombination connected TRBV5-4 to TRBJ2-7; the D segment could be TRBD1, given 5 matching bases. Based on the germline V gene (reference sequence), the CDR1 and CDR2 sequences are SGHNT and YYREEE. Counted from cysteine to phenylalanine, this CDR3 has 15 amino acids. Just CDR3 DNA is preserved here, 45 bases in frame from base 1. Trimming removed 3 bases from V and 2 bases from J, leaving 15 bases between the germline ends.